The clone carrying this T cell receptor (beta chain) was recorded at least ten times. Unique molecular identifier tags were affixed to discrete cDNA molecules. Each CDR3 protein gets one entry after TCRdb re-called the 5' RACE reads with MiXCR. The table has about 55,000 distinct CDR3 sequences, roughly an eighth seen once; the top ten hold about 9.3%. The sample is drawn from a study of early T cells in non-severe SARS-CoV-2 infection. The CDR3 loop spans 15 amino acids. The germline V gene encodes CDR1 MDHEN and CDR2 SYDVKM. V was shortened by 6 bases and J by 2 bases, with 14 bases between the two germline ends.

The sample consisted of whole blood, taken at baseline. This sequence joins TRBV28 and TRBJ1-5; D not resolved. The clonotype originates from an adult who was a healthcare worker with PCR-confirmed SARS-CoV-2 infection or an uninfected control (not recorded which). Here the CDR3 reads CASRSLGRGNQPQHF. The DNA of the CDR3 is TGTGCCAGCAGATCCTTGGGGAGGGGCAATCAGCCCCAGCATTTT.